There are a few counts of the clone carrying this T cell receptor (beta chain). The target antigen is unknown. These data originate in a study of T-cell memory formation after mild COVID-19. Study context: Clusters were largely donor specific.

The CDR3 is made up of 16 amino acids. Trimming removed 0 bases from V and 2 bases from J; junction bases left unmatched: 4. From germline, CDR1 is SGDLS and CDR2 YYNGEE. Study-level results: CD4+ contracting clones were found mainly in CM and EM, and CD8+ ones in EMRA.

From 5'RACE with constant-segment primers came TCR alpha and TCR beta cDNA libraries that carried sample barcodes and UMIs. In TCRdb, the 5' RACE reads were re-called with MiXCR into one record per CDR3 protein. The table lists fewer than 250,000 distinct CDR3 sequences, around 16% of them singletons. The chain couples TRBV9 to TRBJ2-2; TRBD2 aligns across 7 bases. The sequenced material came from PBMCs or a T cell subset sorted from them (not recorded which). The sequence was collected from an adult woman who had mild COVID-19 (a few samples of this study predate the infection). Cell type and time point are not known. The CDR3 region is CASSVALAENTGELFF. Here the CDR3 DNA reads TGTGCCAGCAGCGTAGCGCTAGCGGAAAACACCGGGGAGCTGTTTTTT.